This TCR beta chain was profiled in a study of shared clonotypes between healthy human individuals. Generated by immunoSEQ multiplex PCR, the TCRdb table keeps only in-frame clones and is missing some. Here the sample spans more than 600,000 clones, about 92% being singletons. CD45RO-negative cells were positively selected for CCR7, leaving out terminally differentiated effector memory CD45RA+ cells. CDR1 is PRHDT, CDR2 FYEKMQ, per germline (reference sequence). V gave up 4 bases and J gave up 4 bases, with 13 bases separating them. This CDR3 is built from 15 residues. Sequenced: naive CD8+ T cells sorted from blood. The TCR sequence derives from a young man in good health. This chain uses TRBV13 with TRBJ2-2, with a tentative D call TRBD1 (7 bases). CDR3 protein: CASSSGDRFTGELFF. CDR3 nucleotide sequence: TGTGCCAGCAGCTCGGGGGACAGATTCACCGGGGAGCTGTTTTTT.